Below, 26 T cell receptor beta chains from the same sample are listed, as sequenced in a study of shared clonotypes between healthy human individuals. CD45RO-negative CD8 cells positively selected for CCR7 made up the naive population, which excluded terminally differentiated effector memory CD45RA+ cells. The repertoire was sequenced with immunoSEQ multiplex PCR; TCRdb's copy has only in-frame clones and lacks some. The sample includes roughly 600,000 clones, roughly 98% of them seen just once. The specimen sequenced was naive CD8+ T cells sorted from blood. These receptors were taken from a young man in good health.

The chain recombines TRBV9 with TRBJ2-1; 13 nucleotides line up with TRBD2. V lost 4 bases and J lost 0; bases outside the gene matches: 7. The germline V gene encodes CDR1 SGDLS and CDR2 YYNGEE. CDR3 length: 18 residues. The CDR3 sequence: CASSLRTSGSGSYNEQFF. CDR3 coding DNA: TGTGCCAGCAGCTTACGGACTAGCGGGAGTGGCTCCTACAATGAGCAGTTCTTC. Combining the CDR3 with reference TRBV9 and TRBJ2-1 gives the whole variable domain DSGVTQTPKHLITATGQRVTLRCSPRSGDLSVYWYQQSLDQGLQFLIQYYNGEERAKGNILERFSAQQFPDLHSELNLSSLELGDSALYFCASSLRTSGSGSYNEQFFGPGTRLTVL.

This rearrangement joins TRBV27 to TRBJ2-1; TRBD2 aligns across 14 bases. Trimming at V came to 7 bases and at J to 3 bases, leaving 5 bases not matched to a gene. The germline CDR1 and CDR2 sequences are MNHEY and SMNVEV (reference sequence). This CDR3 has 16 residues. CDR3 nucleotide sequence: TGTGCCAGCACCACTGGGACTAGCGGGAGCTACAATGAGCAGTTCTTC. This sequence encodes CASTTGTSGSYNEQFF.

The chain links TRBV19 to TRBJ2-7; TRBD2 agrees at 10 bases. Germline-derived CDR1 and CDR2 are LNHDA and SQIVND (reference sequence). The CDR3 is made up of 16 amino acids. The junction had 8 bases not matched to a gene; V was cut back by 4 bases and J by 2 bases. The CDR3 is CASSNMRTSGTYEQYF. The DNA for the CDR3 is TGTGCCAGTAGTAATATGCGGACTAGCGGTACCTACGAGCAGTACTTC.

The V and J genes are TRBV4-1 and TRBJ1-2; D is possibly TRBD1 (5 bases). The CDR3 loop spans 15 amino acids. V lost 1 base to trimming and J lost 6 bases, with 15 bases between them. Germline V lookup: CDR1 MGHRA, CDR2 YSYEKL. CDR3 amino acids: CASSQGLGLWDGYTF. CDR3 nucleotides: TGCGCCAGCAGCCAAGGTCTGGGGCTCTGGGATGGCTACACCTTC.

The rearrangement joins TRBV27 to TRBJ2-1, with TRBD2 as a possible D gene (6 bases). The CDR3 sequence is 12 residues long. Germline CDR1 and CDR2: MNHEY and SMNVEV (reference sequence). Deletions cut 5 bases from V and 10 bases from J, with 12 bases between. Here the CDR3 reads CASSPSGAEQFF. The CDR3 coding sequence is TGTGCCAGCAGTCCGTCGGGAGCCGAGCAGTTCTTC.

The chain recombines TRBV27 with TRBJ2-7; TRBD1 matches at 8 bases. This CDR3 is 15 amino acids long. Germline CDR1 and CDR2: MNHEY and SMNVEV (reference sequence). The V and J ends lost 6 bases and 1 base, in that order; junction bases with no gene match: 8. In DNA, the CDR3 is TGTGCCAGCAGACGCGCTGGACAGGGATCCTACGAGCAGTACTTC. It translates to CASRRAGQGSYEQYF.

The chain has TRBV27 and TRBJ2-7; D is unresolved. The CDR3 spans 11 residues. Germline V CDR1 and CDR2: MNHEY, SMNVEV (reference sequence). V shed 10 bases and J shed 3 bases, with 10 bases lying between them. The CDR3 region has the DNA TGTGCCACCTTATCCCTCTACGAGCAGTACTTC. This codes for CATLSLYEQYF.

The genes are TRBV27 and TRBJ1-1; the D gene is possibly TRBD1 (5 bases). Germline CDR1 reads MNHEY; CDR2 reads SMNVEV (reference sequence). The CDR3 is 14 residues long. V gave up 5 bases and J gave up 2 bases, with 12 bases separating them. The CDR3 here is CASSLGGANTEAFF. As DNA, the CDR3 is TGTGCCAGCAGTCTGGGAGGGGCTAACACTGAAGCTTTCTTT.

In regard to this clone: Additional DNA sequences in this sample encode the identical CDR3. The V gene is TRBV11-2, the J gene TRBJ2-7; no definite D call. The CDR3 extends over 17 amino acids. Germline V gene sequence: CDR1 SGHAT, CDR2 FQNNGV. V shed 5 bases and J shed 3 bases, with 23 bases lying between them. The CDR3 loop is CASSPVNRASTGYEQYF. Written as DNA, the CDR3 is TGTGCCAGCAGCCCGGTGAATCGAGCCTCAACCGGCTACGAGCAGTACTTC.

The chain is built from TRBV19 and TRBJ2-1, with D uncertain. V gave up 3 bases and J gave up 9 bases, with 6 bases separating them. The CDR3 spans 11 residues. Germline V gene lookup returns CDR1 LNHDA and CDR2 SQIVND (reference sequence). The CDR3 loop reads CASSIVREQFF. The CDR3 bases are TGTGCCAGTAGTATTGTCCGTGAGCAGTTCTTC. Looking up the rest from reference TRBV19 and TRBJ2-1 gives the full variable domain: DGGITQSPKYLFRKEGQNVTLSCEQNLNHDAMYWYRQDPGQGLRLIYYSQIVNDFQKGDIAEGYSVSREKKESFPLTVTSAQKNPTAFYLCASSIVREQFFGPGTRLTVL.

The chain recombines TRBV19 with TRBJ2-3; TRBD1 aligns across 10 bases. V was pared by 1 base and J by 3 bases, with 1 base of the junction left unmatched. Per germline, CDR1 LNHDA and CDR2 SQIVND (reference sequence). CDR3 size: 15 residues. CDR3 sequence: CASSIGTGGTDTQYF. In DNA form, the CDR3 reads TGTGCCAGTAGTATAGGGACAGGGGGTACAGATACGCAGTATTTT.

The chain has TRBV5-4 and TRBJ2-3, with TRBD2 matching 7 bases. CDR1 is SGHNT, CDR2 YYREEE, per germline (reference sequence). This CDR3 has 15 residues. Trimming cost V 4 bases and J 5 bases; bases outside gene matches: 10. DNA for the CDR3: TGTGCCAGCAGCCTCGTGGGAGGGCCGGGAGATACGCAGTATTTT. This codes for CASSLVGGPGDTQYF.

CDR3 in DNA: TGCGCCAGCAGCCCCGGGCTAGGGGCGGGTCTAGCGGGAGGCCACTACGAGCAGTACTTC. Translated, it gives CASSPGLGAGLAGGHYEQYF. The chain has TRBV4-1 and TRBJ2-7; TRBD2 aligns across 11 bases. Trimming at V came to 4 bases and at J to 3 bases, leaving 20 bases not matched to a gene. This CDR3 is built from 20 residues. Germline CDR1 MGHRA, CDR2 YSYEKL.

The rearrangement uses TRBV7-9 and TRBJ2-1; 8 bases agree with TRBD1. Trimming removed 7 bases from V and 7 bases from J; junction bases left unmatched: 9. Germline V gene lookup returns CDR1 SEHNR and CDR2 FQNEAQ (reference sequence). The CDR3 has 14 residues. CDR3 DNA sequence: TGTGCCAGCACCCTTCAGGGGGCGCATAATGAGCAGTTCTTC. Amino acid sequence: CASTLQGAHNEQFF.

The CDR3 loop reads CASSYLGEASYNEQFF. The CDR3 DNA is TGTGCCAGCAGTTATTTAGGGGAGGCCTCCTACAATGAGCAGTTCTTC. This chain uses TRBV28 with TRBJ2-1, with D possibly being TRBD2 (6 bases). The CDR3 is made up of 16 amino acids. Deletions cut 4 bases from V and 0 bases from J, with 13 bases between. Germline CDR1 and CDR2: MDHEN and SYDVKM.

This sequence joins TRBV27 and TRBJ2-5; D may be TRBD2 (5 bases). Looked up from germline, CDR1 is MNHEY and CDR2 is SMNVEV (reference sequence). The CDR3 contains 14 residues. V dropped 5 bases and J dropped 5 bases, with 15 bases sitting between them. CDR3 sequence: CASSPLGVPETQYF. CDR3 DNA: TGTGCCAGCAGTCCCCTCGGGGTACCGGAGACCCAGTACTTC.

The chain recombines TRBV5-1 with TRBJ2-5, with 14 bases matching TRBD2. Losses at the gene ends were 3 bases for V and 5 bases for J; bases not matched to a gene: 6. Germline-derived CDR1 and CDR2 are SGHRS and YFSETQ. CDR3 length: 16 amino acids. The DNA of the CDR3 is TGCGCCAGCAGCTCCGGGACTAGCGGGAGTAGGGAGACCCAGTACTTC. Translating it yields CASSSGTSGSRETQYF.

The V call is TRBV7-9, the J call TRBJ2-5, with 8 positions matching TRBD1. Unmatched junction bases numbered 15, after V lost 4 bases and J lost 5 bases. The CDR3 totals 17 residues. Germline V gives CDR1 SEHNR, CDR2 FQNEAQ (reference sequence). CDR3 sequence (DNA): TGTGCCAGCAGCTCCCCTCCCCGGACAGGGCCTGTGGAGACCCAGTACTTC. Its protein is CASSSPPRTGPVETQYF. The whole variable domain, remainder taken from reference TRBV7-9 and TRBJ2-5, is DTGVSQNPRHKITKRGQNVTFRCDPISEHNRLYWYRQTLGQGPEFLTYFQNEAQLEKSRLLSDRFSAERPKGSFSTLEIQRTEQGDSAMYLCASSSPPRTGPVETQYFGPGTRLLVL.

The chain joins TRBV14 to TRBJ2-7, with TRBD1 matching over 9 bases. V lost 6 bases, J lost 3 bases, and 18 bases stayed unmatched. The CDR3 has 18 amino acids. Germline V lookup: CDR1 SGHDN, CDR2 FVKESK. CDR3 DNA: TGTGCCAGCAGTCGATATGGCTTCCCGGGACAGGGAGACTACGAGCAGTACTTC. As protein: CASSRYGFPGQGDYEQYF.

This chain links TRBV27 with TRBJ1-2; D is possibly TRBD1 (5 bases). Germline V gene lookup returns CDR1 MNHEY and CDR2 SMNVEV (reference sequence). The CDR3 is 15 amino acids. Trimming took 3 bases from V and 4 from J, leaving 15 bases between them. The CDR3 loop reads CASSFVGRNPYGYTF. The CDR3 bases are TGTGCCAGCAGTTTTGTGGGGCGGAATCCCTATGGCTACACCTTC.

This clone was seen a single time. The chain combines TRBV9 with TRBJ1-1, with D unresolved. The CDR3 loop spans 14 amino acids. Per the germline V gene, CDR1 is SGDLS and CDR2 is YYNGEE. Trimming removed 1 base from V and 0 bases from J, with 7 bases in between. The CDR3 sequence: CASSVSNMNTEAFF. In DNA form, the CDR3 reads TGTGCCAGCAGCGTAAGTAACATGAACACTGAAGCTTTCTTT.

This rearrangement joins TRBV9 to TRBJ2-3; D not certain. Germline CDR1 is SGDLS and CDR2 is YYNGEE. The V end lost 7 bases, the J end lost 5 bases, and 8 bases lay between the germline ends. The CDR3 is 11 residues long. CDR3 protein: CASGAIDTQYF. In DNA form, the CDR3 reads TGTGCCAGCGGAGCGATAGATACGCAGTATTTT.

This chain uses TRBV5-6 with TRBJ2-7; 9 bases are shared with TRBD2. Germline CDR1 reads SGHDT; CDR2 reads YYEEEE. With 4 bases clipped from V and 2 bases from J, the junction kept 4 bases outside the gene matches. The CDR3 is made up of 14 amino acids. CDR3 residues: CASSTGLAPYEQYF. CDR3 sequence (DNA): TGTGCCAGCAGCACGGGACTAGCCCCCTACGAGCAGTACTTC.

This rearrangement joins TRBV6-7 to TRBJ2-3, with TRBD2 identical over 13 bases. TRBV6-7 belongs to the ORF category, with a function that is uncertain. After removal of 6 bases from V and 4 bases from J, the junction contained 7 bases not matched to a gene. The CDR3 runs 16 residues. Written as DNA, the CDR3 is TGTGCCAGCAGCATACTAGCGGGAGGGCCGGCAGATACGCAGTATTTT. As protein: CASSILAGGPADTQYF.

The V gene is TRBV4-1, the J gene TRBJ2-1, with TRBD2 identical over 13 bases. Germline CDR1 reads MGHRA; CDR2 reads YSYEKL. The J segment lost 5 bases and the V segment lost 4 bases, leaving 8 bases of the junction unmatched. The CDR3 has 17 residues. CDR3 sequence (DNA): TGCGCCAGCAGCCCTCGAACGGGACTAGCGGGAAACAATGAGCAGTTCTTC. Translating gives CASSPRTGLAGNNEQFF.

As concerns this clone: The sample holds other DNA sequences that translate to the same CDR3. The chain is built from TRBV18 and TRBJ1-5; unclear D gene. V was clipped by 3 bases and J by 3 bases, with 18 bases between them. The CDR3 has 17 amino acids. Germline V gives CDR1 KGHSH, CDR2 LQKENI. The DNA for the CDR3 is TGTGCCAGCTCACCCACAAGAGGAGATCCTTCCAATCAGCCCCAGCATTTT. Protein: CASSPTRGDPSNQPQHF.